The T cell receptor (beta chain) under discussion was sequenced for a study of resident and recirculating memory T cells in vitiligo. Study details: Samples were epidermis from two lesional and two nonlesional sites, plus PBMCs. Findings and limits, study-wide: TCR sequences were not conserved across biopsy sites or patients.

Concerning this clone itself: Its antigen is still unknown.

Trimming took 5 bases from V and 3 from J, leaving 17 bases between them. Germline CDR1 MRHNA, CDR2 SNTAGT. The CDR3 sequence is 15 residues long. Sequencing used immunoSEQ multiplex PCR; TCRdb keeps in-frame clones, though not all of them. The sample shows more than 65,000 clones, roughly 92% of them seen only once. Sequences were obtained from blood. V usage is TRBV6-4 and J usage is TRBJ2-7; TRBD2 might be the D (7 bases). The source of this sequence is a male donor with vitiligo. The CDR3 sequence: CASSPRGGAVYEQYF. DNA of the CDR3: TGTGCCAGCAGTCCCCGTGGGGGGGCCGTCTACGAGCAGTACTTC.